These 10 T cell receptor beta chains came from one sample sequenced in a study of blood T cell repertoires in COVID-19. Using immunoSEQ multiplex PCR, the repertoire was profiled, and TCRdb retains in-frame clones only, with some absent. The repertoire holds some 80,000 clones, 65% to 90% seen once, with roughly 8.9% in the top ten. Source material: peripheral blood. Receptors were obtained from a man aged 50 or older with COVID-19, enrolled during active disease.

The gene calls are TRBV5-4 and TRBJ2-7; D might be TRBD1 (7 bases). V was pared by 4 bases and J by 3 bases, with 20 bases between. The CDR3 sequence is 16 residues long. From germline, CDR1 is SGHNT and CDR2 YYREEE (reference sequence). CDR3 protein: CASSPEGARGVYEQYF. CDR3 nucleotides: TGTGCCAGCAGCCCCGAAGGTGCCAGGGGGGTCTACGAGCAGTACTTC.

The chain employs TRBV29-1 and TRBJ1-1; a weak D match, TRBD1 (6 bases). The CDR3 runs to 15 residues. V dropped 3 bases and J dropped 0 bases, with 14 bases sitting between them. Germline V gene lookup returns CDR1 SQVTM and CDR2 ANQGSEA. The CDR3 DNA sequence: TGCAGCGTTGACGTCTCGGGGGGCCTGAACACTGAAGCTTTCTTT. Translation gives CSVDVSGGLNTEAFF. Variable domain in full (rest from reference TRBV29-1 and TRBJ1-1): SAVISQKPSRDICQRGTSLTIQCQVDSQVTMMFWYRQQPGQSLTLIATANQGSEATYESGFVIDKFPISRPNLTFSTLTVSNMSPEDSSIYLCSVDVSGGLNTEAFFGQGTRLTVV.

The CDR3 DNA sequence: TGTGCCAGCAGCCCCCTGGACAATTCTGGGGCCAACGTCCTGACTTTC. This codes for CASSPLDNSGANVLTF. The chain is built from TRBV3-1 (or the pseudogene TRBV3-2) and TRBJ2-6; a weak D match, TRBD1 (5 bases). Germline V lookup: CDR1 LGHDT, CDR2 YNNKEL (reference sequence). Trimming removed 4 bases from V and 1 base from J, with 11 bases in between. There are 16 residues in the CDR3.

This clone was found once. The chain uses TRBV10-3 and TRBJ1-1; 8 nucleotides align to TRBD1. The ends lost 0 bases at V and 1 base at J; junction bases unmatched: 4. Germline CDR1 reads ENHRY; CDR2 reads SYGVKD. This CDR3 spans 16 amino acids. The CDR3 DNA is TGTGCCATCAGTGAGTCCGGGACAGGACGGAACACTGAAGCTTTCTTT. It translates to CAISESGTGRNTEAFF.

This chain joins TRBV2 and TRBJ2-3; D is ambiguous. With 7 bases removed from V and 6 bases from J, the gap between germline ends came to 11 bases. In germline, CDR1 is SNHLY, CDR2 FYNNEI. CDR3 length: 12 amino acids. CDR3: CASNPAADTQYF. CDR3 DNA sequence: TGTGCCAGCAACCCCGCAGCGGATACGCAGTATTTT.

The rearrangement joins TRBV6-2 or TRBV6-3 to TRBJ2-1; D uncertain. Germline V lookup: CDR1 MNHEY, CDR2 SVGEGT. V lost 0 bases to trimming and J lost 4 bases, with 4 bases between them. The CDR3 is 13 residues long. CDR3 nucleotide sequence: TGTGCCAGCAGTTACTCGGCTTACAATGAGCAGTTCTTC. Residues: CASSYSAYNEQFF.

This clone has just one count. The V and J genes are TRBV28 and TRBJ1-2; 8 bases map to TRBD1. With V trimmed by 6 bases and J by 4 bases, 4 bases remained unmatched. The CDR3 length is 13 residues. The V gene's germline CDR1 is MDHEN and CDR2 SYDVKM. CDR3 sequence reads: CASRFGQGYGYTF. The DNA for the CDR3 is TGTGCCAGCAGGTTCGGACAGGGCTATGGCTACACCTTC.

This clone was recorded a few times. The chain is built from TRBV7-6 and TRBJ1-5, with 7 nucleotides matching TRBD1. The CDR3 covers 15 residues. J was trimmed by 3 bases and V by 5 bases; bases with no gene match: 7. The germline V gene has CDR1 SGHVS and CDR2 FNYEAQ. The CDR3 bases are TGTGCCAGCAGCAGAACCGGACAGGTCAATCAGCCCCAGCATTTT. Protein: CASSRTGQVNQPQHF.

The chain recombines TRBV3-1 (or the pseudogene TRBV3-2) with TRBJ1-2; D unclear. CDR1 and CDR2 from the germline V gene are LGHDT and YNNKEL (reference sequence). V gave up 10 bases and J gave up 3 bases, with 9 bases separating them. The CDR3 is 11 residues long. The DNA for the CDR3 is TGTGCCACCCGCGCCGACTATGGCTACACCTTC. It codes for CATRADYGYTF.

This chain links TRBV6-6 with TRBJ2-2, with 10 bases fitting TRBD1. J was trimmed by 4 bases and V by 6 bases; bases with no gene match: 2. Germline CDR1 MNHNY, CDR2 SVGAGI (reference sequence). The CDR3 has 14 residues. The chain's CDR3 is CASRGQGRTGELFF. DNA of the CDR3: TGTGCCAGCAGGGGACAGGGGCGCACCGGGGAGCTGTTTTTT.